There are a few counts of the clone carrying this T cell receptor beta chain. No antigen is known for it. Germline trimming cut 0 bases from V and 7 bases from J; bases unmatched to any gene: 6. CDR1 is SGHRS and CDR2 is YFSETQ in the germline V gene. This CDR3 region has 14 residues. Full-length variable regions came from constant-region reverse primers plus semi-nested Nested Universal Primer A PCR. TCRdb reprocessed the 5' RACE reads via MiXCR and lists one record per CDR3 protein. Of about 55,000 distinct CDR3 sequences listed, less than 25% are singletons. Study-level results: In terms of TCR gene usage, tumor memory CD4+ T cells clustered together with blood and lymph node memory CD4+ cells, as well as with lymph node naive CD4+ cells. Tumor Treg TCRs overlapped most with tumor naive CD4+ cells. Larger-cohort validation covered only one TCR beta V-J rearrangement.

Cells sorted as Tregs were CD4+, CD25+ and CD127-/low. This clonotype was sampled from a female donor with breast cancer. J is TRBJ2-7 and V is TRBV5-1, with 8 bases identical to TRBD1. Sequencing was performed on tumor-infiltrating Tregs sorted from the breast tumor. Written as DNA, the CDR3 is TGCGCCAGCAGCTTGGAAGGACAGGGTAGGGAGCAGTACTTC. Amino acids: CASSLEGQGREQYF. The variable domain in full, completed from reference TRBV5-1 and TRBJ2-7, reads KAGVTQTPRYLIKTRGQQVTLSCSPISGHRSVSWYQQTPGQGLQFLFEYFSETQRNKGNFPGRFSGRQFSNSRSEMNVSTLELGDSALYLCASSLEGQGREQYFGPGTRLTVT.